This T cell receptor (beta chain) comes out of a study of technical replicates of blood from a handful of donors (dated by TCRdb to 2017 to 2019). Worth noting for this clone: Its binding antigen is unknown. Base qualities are not at hand, and no much larger clone is one base apart.

At the junction V is shortened by 0 bases and J by 0 bases, with 15 bases in between. The cysteine opens and the phenylalanine closes a CDR3 of 17 amino acids. Only the CDR3 region is kept as DNA, spanning 51 bases read in frame from base 1. Based on the germline V gene, the CDR1 and CDR2 sequences are SGDLS and YYNGEE. Library method: the immunoSEQ multiplex PCR assay. The table comes from immuneACCESS by way of TCRdb, which keeps in-frame sequences with V and J called. Part of the clones is missing from these tables; in studies checked, under half for an unresolved V gene and the rest for unknown reasons. Within this sample are fewer than 90,000 clones, with about 94% of them counted one time only. The top ten constitute about 0.23% of the sample.

The sequence came from a human donor in good health. The source material was T cells isolated from PBMCs. The chain is encoded by TRBV9 joined to TRBJ1-1; too little of a D gene remains to name it. The DNA reads as follows: TGTGCCAGCAGCGTAGCTGGTGAAGCAGGCATGAACACTGAAGCTTTCTTT. Translated, it reads CASSVAGEAGMNTEAFF.